Below, 30 T cell receptor beta chains from the same sample are listed, as sequenced in a study of identical twins. TCRdb called the 5' RACE reads again in MiXCR, with one record for every CDR3 protein. The table has around 1.7 million distinct CDR3 sequences, about 30% seen once. Material: cord blood. Receptors were obtained from a newborn girl in good health.

This clonotype was recorded a few times. This chain connects TRBV5-1 to TRBJ2-4, with TRBD2 identical over 11 bases. Germline lookup yields CDR1 SGHRS and CDR2 YFSETQ. Trimming took 1 base from V and 7 from J; bases not matched to a gene: 4. The CDR3 has 15 amino acids. The CDR3 is CASSLSASGGNIQYF. The CDR3 region has the DNA TGCGCCAGCAGCTTGTCGGCTAGCGGGGGGAACATTCAGTACTTC. Supplemented by reference TRBV5-1 and TRBJ2-4, the full variable domain reads KAGVTQTPRYLIKTRGQQVTLSCSPISGHRSVSWYQQTPGQGLQFLFEYFSETQRNKGNFPGRFSGRQFSNSRSEMNVSTLELGDSALYLCASSLSASGGNIQYFGAGTRLSVL.

This clonotype was seen a few times. The chain recombines TRBV29-1 with TRBJ2-2; the D gene is possibly TRBD1 (7 bases). The CDR3 spans 14 residues. Germline V lookup: CDR1 SQVTM, CDR2 ANQGSEA. V lost 5 bases, J lost 1 base, and 11 bases lay in between. The CDR3: CSVRRGLNTGELFF. The CDR3 nucleotides are TGCAGCGTTAGGAGGGGGCTGAACACCGGGGAGCTGTTTTTT.

This sequence joins TRBV6-1 and TRBJ1-1; D gene uncertain. V dropped 6 bases and J dropped 5 bases, with 16 bases sitting between them. The CDR3 loop spans 14 amino acids. Per the germline V gene, CDR1 is MNHNS and CDR2 is SASEGT. As DNA, the CDR3 is TGTGCCAGCAGCGCAGCCGCGCGCAGAACTGAAGCTTTCTTT. It is translated as CASSAAARRTEAFF.

CDR3: CATSASGPPNEQYF. DNA for the CDR3: TGTGCCACCAGTGCCTCCGGGCCACCTAACGAGCAGTACTTC. The chain couples TRBV24-1 to TRBJ2-7; D not resolved. Germline CDR1 reads KGHDR; CDR2 reads SFDVKD. The CDR3 loop spans 14 amino acids. V was shortened by 5 bases and J by 5 bases, with 15 bases between the two germline ends.

To note about this clonotype: A read error may produce the germline difference seen at one junction end. The V gene is TRBV7-2, the J gene TRBJ2-7, with 12 bases fitting TRBD2. The CDR3 length is 14 residues. Germline V CDR1 and CDR2: SGHTA, FQGNSA. The CDR3 sequence is CAGSWTSGAYEQYF. The CDR3 DNA reads as TGTGCCGGCAGCTGGACTAGCGGGGCCTACGAGCAGTACTTC.

Note on this clonotype: One end of the junction is discordant with germline, which a read error may explain. The chain is built from TRBV7-9 and TRBJ2-3; a weak D match, TRBD2 (6 bases). There are 16 residues in the CDR3. The germline CDR1 and CDR2 sequences are SEHNR and FQNEAQ (reference sequence). CDR3 coding DNA: TGTACCAGCAGCCCCAGGTTAGCGGAAGGTTTAATTACGCAGTATTTT. This gives the protein CTSSPRLAEGLITQYF.

This clonotype was counted many times. The genes are TRBV29-1 and TRBJ2-7; 12 positions agree with TRBD2. V lost 7 bases, J lost 6 bases, and 7 bases stayed unmatched. The germline CDR1 and CDR2 sequences are SQVTM and ANQGSEA. The CDR3 has 13 amino acids. The CDR3, as DNA: TGCAGCGCCTCGAGACTAGCGGGAGTCGAGCAGTACTTC. Its translation is CSASRLAGVEQYF.

This clonotype was found a few times. The chain couples TRBV6-5 to TRBJ2-1, with TRBD1 identical over 8 bases. Germline V CDR1 and CDR2: MNHEY, SVGAGI. Germline trimming cut 0 bases from V and 6 bases from J; bases unmatched to any gene: 7. The CDR3 is made up of 16 amino acids. CDR3 in amino acids: CASSYSRTGKSNEQFF. The CDR3, as DNA: TGTGCCAGCAGTTACTCGAGGACAGGGAAATCCAATGAGCAGTTCTTC.

This clonotype was detected only a few times. The genes are TRBV5-1 and TRBJ1-5, with no clear D. Trimming pared 2 bases from V and 0 bases from J, leaving 12 bases between. The CDR3 loop spans 16 amino acids. In germline, CDR1 is SGHRS, CDR2 YFSETQ. The DNA of the CDR3 is TGCGCCAGCAGCTTCGGCAGGCTGTATAGCAATCAGCCCCAGCATTTT. The encoded protein is CASSFGRLYSNQPQHF.

The chain employs TRBV7-2 and TRBJ2-1; 8 bases are shared with TRBD2. Unmatched junction bases numbered 9, after V lost 0 bases and J lost 5 bases. CDR3 size: 17 residues. Germline V gives CDR1 SGHTA, CDR2 FQGNSA. This chain's CDR3 is CASSLASGGGGNNEQFF. The CDR3 DNA follows: TGTGCCAGCAGCTTAGCGTCCGGTGGCGGGGGGAACAATGAGCAGTTCTTC. Full variable domain (outside the CDR3, taken from reference TRBV7-2 and TRBJ2-1): GAGVSQSPSNKVTEKGKDVELRCDPISGHTALYWYRQSLGQGLEFLIYFQGNSAPDKSGLPSDRFSAERTGGSVSTLTIQRTQQEDSAVYLCASSLASGGGGNNEQFFGPGTRLTVL.

The J gene is TRBJ1-5, the V gene TRBV6-1; D might be TRBD1 (5 bases). From germline, CDR1 is MNHNS and CDR2 SASEGT. Trimming cost V 8 bases and J 6 bases, with 14 bases left between them. This CDR3 region has 13 residues. CDR3 bases: TGTGCCAGCGGGGGGGAGGTCGGTCAGCCCCAGCATTTT. It codes for CASGGEVGQPQHF.

The J gene is TRBJ2-1, the V gene TRBV20-1; 7 bases are a match to TRBD2. The CDR3 totals 14 residues. From germline, CDR1 is DFQATT and CDR2 SNEGSKA (reference sequence). V lost 7 bases and J lost 7; bases outside the gene matches: 13. CDR3 nucleotides: TGCAGTGTCGAGGGACTATCGGGTGGGAATGAGCAGTTCTTC. This gives the protein CSVEGLSGGNEQFF.

The V call is TRBV6-2 or TRBV6-3, the J call TRBJ2-2, with D perhaps TRBD1 or TRBD2 (6 bases each). The CDR3 sequence is 18 residues long. Trimming took 8 bases from V and 5 from J, leaving 27 bases between them. Germline V lookup: CDR1 MNHEY, CDR2 SVGEGT. The CDR3: CASSYKEWWRGDTGELFF. The DNA for the CDR3 is TGTGCCAGCTCCTACAAAGAGTGGTGGAGGGGGGATACCGGGGAGCTGTTTTTT.

In its sample, this clonotype was seen a few times. The rearrangement joins TRBV4-1 to TRBJ2-3, with D unresolved. V was trimmed by 0 bases and J by 6 bases, leaving 10 bases between them. The germline V gene has CDR1 MGHRA and CDR2 YSYEKL. The length of the CDR3 is 14 residues. CDR3 DNA: TGCGCCAGCAGCCAAGATCCCGCCTCGGATACGCAGTATTTT. Its translation: CASSQDPASDTQYF.

The chain joins TRBV27 to TRBJ2-3; perhaps TRBD2 as D (5 bases). CDR1 MNHEY and CDR2 SMNVEV come from the germline V gene (reference sequence). This CDR3 has 17 amino acids. V lost 3 bases to trimming and J lost 4 bases, with 20 bases between them. The CDR3: CASSFEGPIRPSDTQYF. CDR3 coding DNA: TGTGCCAGCAGTTTTGAGGGTCCGATAAGGCCATCAGATACGCAGTATTTT.

V and J are TRBV20-1 and TRBJ1-3, with no clear D. Germline V gene data show CDR1 as DFQATT and CDR2 as SNEGSKA (reference sequence). CDR3 size: 15 residues. Trimming removed 0 bases from V and 6 bases from J, with 15 bases in between. This chain's CDR3 is CSARDRGLLQNTIYF. The CDR3 DNA is TGCAGTGCTAGAGATCGAGGCCTTTTACAAAACACCATATATTTT.

The V call is TRBV20-1, the J call TRBJ1-4; TRBD1 matches at 10 bases. There are 16 residues in the CDR3. The trim removed 5 bases at V and 0 bases at J, leaving 6 bases unmatched. Per germline, CDR1 DFQATT and CDR2 SNEGSKA (reference sequence). The CDR3 nucleotides read TGCAGTGCTCCGGACAGGGGGGAGGCAACTAATGAAAAACTGTTTTTT. Its protein is CSAPDRGEATNEKLFF.

This clonotype turned up a few times. The rearrangement uses TRBV20-1 and TRBJ1-2, with D uncertain. V gave up 2 bases and J gave up 2 bases, with 15 bases separating them. This CDR3 comprises 15 residues. Looked up from germline, CDR1 is DFQATT and CDR2 is SNEGSKA (reference sequence). Written as DNA, the CDR3 is TGCAGTGCTAGACATCGAGAGCGGGCGAACTATGGCTACACCTTC. Protein product: CSARHRERANYGYTF.

The chain recombines TRBV20-1 with TRBJ2-1; D possibly matches TRBD1 or TRBD2 (5 bases each). Germline CDR1 reads DFQATT; CDR2 reads SNEGSKA (reference sequence). V was trimmed by 0 bases and J by 5 bases, leaving 17 bases between them. The CDR3 has 16 residues. CDR3 DNA sequence: TGCAGTGCTAGAGAAGGGTCAGGGAGTATGGACAATGAGCAGTTCTTC. Amino acid sequence: CSAREGSGSMDNEQFF.

This clonotype was picked up a small number of times. The chain combines TRBV11-1 with TRBJ2-1, with D possibly being TRBD2 (7 bases). Germline CDR1 SGHAT, CDR2 FQDESV (reference sequence). CDR3 length: 18 residues. V was clipped by 5 bases and J by 4 bases, with 24 bases between them. This chain's CDR3 is CASSNTGKASGVYNEQFF. In nucleotides, the CDR3 is TGTGCCAGCAGCAACACAGGGAAAGCGAGCGGGGTTTACAATGAGCAGTTCTTC.

The chain has TRBV20-1 and TRBJ1-5; a possible D gene is TRBD1 (5 bases). The CDR3 sequence is 13 residues long. In germline, CDR1 is DFQATT, CDR2 SNEGSKA (reference sequence). The V gene lost 1 base and the J gene lost 9 bases, with 13 bases spanning the gap. CDR3 region: CSARVSGARPQHF. CDR3 nucleotides: TGCAGTGCTAGAGTGAGCGGGGCTCGGCCCCAGCATTTT.

This clonotype was found many times. The chain joins TRBV20-1 to TRBJ1-2; D is unclear. Looked up from germline, CDR1 is DFQATT and CDR2 is SNEGSKA (reference sequence). Trimming removed 5 bases from V and 0 bases from J, with 10 bases in between. The CDR3 is 13 residues long. The CDR3 region is CSALPTPNYGYTF. CDR3 bases: TGCAGTGCTCTACCTACACCTAACTATGGCTACACCTTC.

A note on this clonotype: A read error may produce the germline difference seen at one junction end. V usage is TRBV20-1 and J usage is TRBJ2-1, with 7 positions matching TRBD2. This CDR3 is 14 amino acids long. CDR1 is DFQATT and CDR2 is SNEGSKA in the germline V gene (reference sequence). The CDR3 DNA is TGCAGTGCTAGAGTACTAGCGAGTTACAATGAGCAGTCCTTC. Amino acid sequence: CSARVLASYNEQSF.

This clonotype was counted between two and nine times. The CDR3 loop reads CSARREGSGSQSPKTQYF. CDR3 in DNA: TGCAGTGCTAGGAGGGAGGGTAGCGGGAGTCAGAGTCCCAAGACCCAGTACTTC. This sequence joins TRBV20-1 and TRBJ2-7; 9 bases are a match to TRBD2. The J call is uncertain, as TRBJ2-5 better fits the DNA end. Germline CDR1 is DFQATT and CDR2 is SNEGSKA (reference sequence). This CDR3 spans 18 amino acids.

In its sample, this clonotype was seen a few times. This chain joins TRBV20-1 and TRBJ1-4; D is unresolved. Trimming took 0 bases from V and 9 from J, leaving 8 bases between them. The length of the CDR3 is 12 residues. Germline V gene lookup returns CDR1 DFQATT and CDR2 SNEGSKA (reference sequence). CDR3 protein: CSARDPNQKLFF. The CDR3 bases are TGCAGTGCTAGAGACCCGAACCAAAAACTGTTTTTT.

The V and J genes are TRBV20-1 and TRBJ1-5; 9 positions agree with TRBD1. J was trimmed by 6 bases and V by 2 bases; bases with no gene match: 14. This CDR3 spans 17 amino acids. The germline gives CDR1 DFQATT, CDR2 SNEGSKA (reference sequence). CDR3 sequence: CSARSGQGISTGQPQHF. CDR3 sequence (DNA): TGCAGTGCTAGATCCGGACAGGGGATTTCGACGGGTCAGCCCCAGCATTTT.

This chain joins TRBV28 and TRBJ1-2; D call uncertain. Germline-derived CDR1 and CDR2 are MDHEN and SYDVKM. V was shortened by 3 bases and J by 8 bases, with 13 bases between the two germline ends. The CDR3 spans 13 residues. The CDR3 DNA follows: TGTGCCAGCAGTTTCTCGACCCGGAGCGGCTACACCTTC. It codes for CASSFSTRSGYTF.

This clonotype was detected only a few times. The chain combines TRBV7-9 with TRBJ1-4; D is undetermined. This CDR3 has 12 residues. Trimming removed 4 bases at V and 4 bases at J, with 4 bases between. Germline CDR1 reads SEHNR; CDR2 reads FQNEAQ (reference sequence). The CDR3 spells CASSSINEKLFF. CDR3 in DNA: TGTGCCAGCAGCTCTATTAATGAAAAACTGTTTTTT. The full variable domain, rest sourced from reference TRBV7-9 and TRBJ1-4, is DTGVSQNPRHKITKRGQNVTFRCDPISEHNRLYWYRQTLGQGPEFLTYFQNEAQLEKSRLLSDRFSAERPKGSFSTLEIQRTEQGDSAMYLCASSSINEKLFFGSGTQLSVL.

The chain carries TRBV4-1 and TRBJ2-1, with D perhaps matching TRBD1 or TRBD2 (5 bases each). The CDR3 length is 18 residues. Germline loops: CDR1 MGHRA, CDR2 YSYEKL. The V gene lost 4 bases and the J gene lost 4 bases, with 23 bases spanning the gap. The chain's CDR3 is CASSRLPPGRPFYNEQFF. In DNA, the CDR3 is TGCGCCAGCAGCCGACTGCCTCCGGGGCGGCCTTTTTACAATGAGCAGTTCTTC.

The chain combines TRBV7-2 with TRBJ2-3; no firm D call. CDR1 SGHTA and CDR2 FQGNSA come from the germline V gene. The CDR3 length is 14 residues. The V end was cut by 0 bases, the J end by 1 base, with 5 bases between. The CDR3 DNA sequence: TGTGCCAGCAGCTTAGCCACCCGCACAGATACGCAGTATTTT. Protein sequence: CASSLATRTDTQYF. Supplemented by reference TRBV7-2 and TRBJ2-3, the full variable domain reads GAGVSQSPSNKVTEKGKDVELRCDPISGHTALYWYRQSLGQGLEFLIYFQGNSAPDKSGLPSDRFSAERTGGSVSTLTIQRTQQEDSAVYLCASSLATRTDTQYFGPGTRLTVL.